A single sample gave rise to the 18 T cell receptor beta chains below, sequenced in a study of cytomegalovirus exposure and HLA in healthy donors. PCR was performed using 60 Vbeta and 13 Jbeta primers. Sequencing used immunoSEQ multiplex PCR; TCRdb keeps in-frame clones, though not all of them. The table records about 150,000 clones, around 80% of them present only once. Sequencing input: PBMCs. The receptors here all came from a man aged 25-40 years in good health.

This clone came up a few times. The chain is built from TRBV7-8 and TRBJ1-5; a weak D match, TRBD1 (5 bases). CDR1 is SGHVS, CDR2 FQNEAQ, per germline. V was cut by 1 base and J by 1 base, with 11 bases left in between. This CDR3 contains 16 residues. CDR3 loop: CASSLGSGGSNQPQHF. Here the CDR3 DNA reads TGTGCCAGCAGCTTAGGGTCGGGGGGGAGCAATCAGCCCCAGCATTTT.

The chain employs TRBV5-1 and TRBJ2-3, with 7 bases fitting TRBD2. CDR3 length equals 16 residues. J gave up 0 bases and V 0 bases, and 4 bases lay outside the gene matches. CDR1 SGHRS and CDR2 YFSETQ come from the germline V gene. CDR3 nucleotide sequence: TGCGCCAGCAGCTTGGGCTTGCGGGAGAGCACAGATACGCAGTATTTT. It specifies CASSLGLRESTDTQYF.

The chain employs TRBV19 and TRBJ1-5, with TRBD1 matching over 8 bases. The length of the CDR3 is 16 residues. Trimming cost V 6 bases and J 7 bases; bases outside gene matches: 14. Germline V CDR1 and CDR2: LNHDA, SQIVND (reference sequence). The CDR3 DNA follows: TGTGCCAGTAGGGCTGCCGGACAGGGCGGGGGACAGCCCCAGCATTTT. This gives the protein CASRAAGQGGGQPQHF.

The V call is TRBV6-5, the J call TRBJ2-1; 12 bases map to TRBD2. V was clipped by 1 base and J by 10 bases; unmatched bases: 8. The CDR3 totals 16 residues. The germline CDR1 and CDR2 sequences are MNHEY and SVGAGI. CDR3 in DNA: TGTGCCAGCAGTTACTGGCTAGCGGGAGGGCCGCGGGAGCAGTTCTTC. Its protein is CASSYWLAGGPREQFF.

A few counts support this clone. CDR3 protein: CASSSAGVFPDTQYF. CDR3 in DNA: TGTGCCAGCAGTTCAGCGGGAGTTTTCCCAGATACGCAGTATTTT. This rearrangement joins TRBV28 to TRBJ2-3, with 8 bases that match TRBD2. Germline V CDR1 and CDR2: MDHEN, SYDVKM. V gave up 4 bases and J gave up 4 bases; unmatched junction bases: 7. The CDR3 has 15 amino acids. Drawing the rest from reference TRBV28 and TRBJ2-3, the complete variable domain is DVKVTQSSRYLVKRTGEKVFLECVQDMDHENMFWYRQDPGLGLRLIYFSYDVKMKEKGDIPEGYSVSREKKERFSLILESASTNQTSMYLCASSSAGVFPDTQYFGPGTRLTVL.

V is TRBV25-1 and J is TRBJ1-2; D possibly corresponds to TRBD1 (5 bases). Trimming removed 5 bases at V and 6 bases at J, with 10 bases between. Germline-derived CDR1 and CDR2 are MGHDK and SYGVNS. The CDR3 runs 12 residues. CDR3 in amino acids: CASSKGKHGYTF. The CDR3 DNA sequence: TGTGCCAGCAGTAAGGGGAAGCATGGCTACACCTTC.

Only one count was recorded for this clone. This chain uses TRBV6-6 with TRBJ2-7; 9 bases are shared with TRBD2. This CDR3 is 15 amino acids long. V trimming: 6 bases; J trimming: 2 bases; junction bases outside the gene matches: 8. Germline V lookup: CDR1 MNHNY, CDR2 SVGAGI (reference sequence). The CDR3 is CASRYSGSVTYEQYF. CDR3 DNA sequence: TGTGCCAGCAGATATAGCGGGAGCGTAACCTACGAGCAGTACTTC.

V usage is TRBV13 and J usage is TRBJ2-7; TRBD1 matches 8 bases. The CDR3 is 15 residues long. V was pared by 3 bases and J by 7 bases, with 11 bases of the junction left unmatched. Germline CDR1 is PRHDT and CDR2 is FYEKMQ (reference sequence). The CDR3 spells CASSLGTGTLVEQYF. CDR3 nucleotides: TGTGCCAGCAGCTTGGGGACAGGTACCCTAGTTGAGCAGTACTTC.

This rearrangement joins TRBV27 to TRBJ2-1; maybe TRBD2 (6 bases). Germline-derived CDR1 and CDR2 are MNHEY and SMNVEV (reference sequence). This CDR3 contains 19 residues. V gave up 2 bases and J gave up 10 bases, with 30 bases separating them. DNA of the CDR3: TGTGCCAGCAGTTTAGAGGGGTCGATTTCACCGGGGGTAGTGGGAGAGCAGTTCTTC. It specifies CASSLEGSISPGVVGEQFF.

The chain links TRBV6-1 to TRBJ1-2; tentatively, D is TRBD1 (6 bases). Deletions cut 7 bases from V and 1 base from J, with 13 bases between. Per the germline V gene, CDR1 is MNHNS and CDR2 is SASEGT. The CDR3 sequence is 14 residues long. CDR3 protein: CASNPGGRNYGYTF. The CDR3 nucleotides read TGTGCCAGCAATCCGGGGGGGCGTAACTATGGCTACACCTTC.

This chain joins TRBV7-9 and TRBJ1-2; weak D call: TRBD1 (5 bases). Per the germline V gene, CDR1 is SEHNR and CDR2 is FQNEAQ (reference sequence). Trimming stripped 1 base from V and 4 bases from J, with 7 bases between. The CDR3 is made up of 13 amino acids. CDR3 sequence reads: CASSLVDSYGYTF. CDR3 coding DNA: TGTGCCAGCAGCTTAGTAGACAGCTATGGCTACACCTTC.

This chain connects TRBV14 to TRBJ2-5; TRBD2 aligns across 13 bases. J lost 3 bases, V lost 4 bases, and 2 bases had no gene match. Germline CDR1 and CDR2: SGHDN and FVKESK. The CDR3 has 15 residues. CDR3 DNA: TGTGCCAGCAGCCTCGGGACTAGCGGGAAAGAGACCCAGTACTTC. Translated: CASSLGTSGKETQYF.

CDR3 nucleotides: TGTGCCAGCAGCTTAGGCGGGGTGTATTCTGGGGCCAACGTCCTGACTTTC. Translated, it gives CASSLGGVYSGANVLTF. J is TRBJ2-6 and V is TRBV7-2, with D possibly TRBD2 on 6 matching bases. The CDR3 runs 17 residues. Deletions cut 1 base from V and 1 base from J, with 11 bases between. The V gene's germline CDR1 is SGHTA and CDR2 FQGNSA.

This rearrangement joins TRBV18 to TRBJ1-1; no clear D. The CDR3 has 14 amino acids. V was trimmed by 3 bases and J by 1 base, leaving 9 bases between them. Germline CDR1 and CDR2: KGHSH and LQKENI. This chain's CDR3 is CASSPLDTNTEAFF. The CDR3 nucleotides read TGTGCCAGCTCACCCCTAGATACGAACACTGAAGCTTTCTTT.

The chain links TRBV11-2 to TRBJ2-5; D gene ambiguous. Per the germline V gene, CDR1 is SGHAT and CDR2 is FQNNGV. CDR3 length equals 16 residues. V was trimmed by 5 bases and J by 5 bases, leaving 21 bases between them. The CDR3 is CASSPLTLIAGETQYF. The CDR3 bases are TGTGCCAGCAGCCCTTTGACCCTTATCGCCGGGGAGACCCAGTACTTC.

The chain is built from TRBV11-3 and TRBJ2-1, with D unresolved. CDR1 SGHNT and CDR2 YENEEA come from the germline V gene. The CDR3 contains 13 residues. V gave up 1 base and J gave up 7 bases, with 8 bases separating them. CDR3 residues: CASSLGAWNEQFF. CDR3 DNA: TGTGCCAGCAGCTTAGGGGCGTGGAATGAGCAGTTCTTC.

The chain links TRBV27 to TRBJ2-5; weak D call: TRBD1 (6 bases). The germline V gene has CDR1 MNHEY and CDR2 SMNVEV (reference sequence). Trimming cost V 6 bases and J 7 bases, with 18 bases left between them. This CDR3 has 14 amino acids. CDR3 sequence: CASRPGQIPGTQYF. The CDR3 DNA reads TGTGCCAGCAGGCCGGGACAAATCCCGGGGACCCAGTACTTC.

The chain employs TRBV18 and TRBJ2-2, with a weak D call TRBD2 (5 bases). This CDR3 region has 17 residues. V shed 2 bases and J shed 4 bases, with 17 bases lying between them. Germline-derived CDR1 and CDR2 are KGHSH and LQKENI. The CDR3: CASSPSAGGPRTGELFF. Here the CDR3 DNA reads TGTGCCAGCTCACCATCGGCAGGCGGGCCGCGCACCGGGGAGCTGTTTTTT.